Below, 14 T cell receptor beta chains from the same sample are listed, as sequenced in a study of CD8 T cells in ankylosing spondylitis. TCRdb independently ran MiXCR on the 5' RACE reads; one entry per CDR3 protein. The data hold about 800,000 distinct CDR3 sequences, with approximately 12% observed a single time. Overall study findings and caveats: A TCR beta motif of eight or nine highly homologous variants seemed to mark ankylosing spondylitis blood.

These receptors have no known antigen. The specimen was blood, either unsorted or a sorted T cell fraction (not recorded which). These receptors came from a male donor with ankylosing spondylitis.

This clonotype has only a few counts. This chain links TRBV20-1 with TRBJ2-4; 11 bases fit TRBD2. Germline V lookup: CDR1 DFQATT, CDR2 SNEGSKA (reference sequence). Losses at the gene ends were 5 bases for V and 0 bases for J; bases not matched to a gene: 9. The CDR3 totals 17 residues. CDR3 region: CSAPLTSGELAKNIQYF. The CDR3 DNA reads as TGCAGTGCTCCCCTGACTAGCGGGGAACTAGCCAAAAACATTCAGTACTTC.

The J gene is TRBJ2-1, the V gene TRBV2, with TRBD1 as a possible D gene (6 bases). The germline CDR1 and CDR2 sequences are SNHLY and FYNNEI. The CDR3 spans 13 residues. V lost 3 bases, J lost 5 bases, and 8 bases lay in between. The CDR3 DNA sequence: TGTGCCAGCAGTGAGAACAGGGACAATGAGCAGTTCTTC. It codes for CASSENRDNEQFF. Using reference TRBV2 and TRBJ2-1 for the parts outside the CDR3, the full variable domain is EPEVTQTPSHQVTQMGQEVILRCVPISNHLYFYWYRQILGQKVEFLVSFYNNEISEKSEIFDDQFSVERPDGSNFTLKIRSTKLEDSAMYFCASSENRDNEQFFGPGTRLTVL.

At least ten counts were recorded for this clonotype. This chain uses TRBV5-1 with TRBJ1-6; D possibly corresponds to TRBD1 (6 bases). Deletions cut 7 bases from V and 9 bases from J, with 17 bases between. In germline, CDR1 is SGHRS, CDR2 YFSETQ. The length of the CDR3 is 14 residues. The chain's CDR3 is CASHIGQSGSPLHF. CDR3 in DNA: TGCGCCAGCCATATAGGACAGAGTGGTTCACCCCTCCACTTT. The full variable domain, its missing parts supplied by reference TRBV5-1 and TRBJ1-6, is KAGVTQTPRYLIKTRGQQVTLSCSPISGHRSVSWYQQTPGQGLQFLFEYFSETQRNKGNFPGRFSGRQFSNSRSEMNVSTLELGDSALYLCASHIGQSGSPLHFGNGTRLTVT.

This clonotype was recorded many times. The V call is TRBV6-1, the J call TRBJ2-5, with 11 bases matching TRBD2. Germline V lookup: CDR1 MNHNS, CDR2 SASEGT. The V and J ends lost 10 bases and 4 bases, in that order; junction bases with no gene match: 8. There are 14 residues in the CDR3. This CDR3 reads CATSGRRFTETQYF. The CDR3 DNA follows: TGTGCCACTAGCGGGAGGCGTTTTACAGAGACCCAGTACTTC.

The chain uses TRBV7-2 and TRBJ1-2, with TRBD1 as a possible D gene (5 bases). The CDR3 has 13 residues. The germline V gene encodes CDR1 SGHTA and CDR2 FQGNSA. V lost 1 base to trimming and J lost 8 bases, with 11 bases between them. Here the CDR3 DNA reads TGTGCCAGCAGCTTAGGAACAGGACCCGGCTACACCTTC. Translating gives CASSLGTGPGYTF.

Comments on this clonotype: In this CDR3 the conserved last residue, phenylalanine or tryptophan, is missing, so a read error is likely. V gene TRBV12-3 or TRBV12-4 combines with J gene TRBJ1-2; D remains ambiguous. The length of the CDR3 is 10 residues. Trimming stripped 5 bases from V and 8 bases from J, with 6 bases between. In nucleotides, the CDR3 is TGTGCCAGCAGTGACGGAGGCTACACCTTA. Amino acid sequence: CASSDGGYTL.

This sequence joins TRBV20-1 and TRBJ2-5; tentatively, D is TRBD2 (7 bases). Germline-derived CDR1 and CDR2 are DFQATT and SNEGSKA (reference sequence). The CDR3 has 12 residues. Trimming removed 5 bases from V and 9 bases from J, with 16 bases in between. DNA for the CDR3: TGCAGTGCTTTAGGGAGGGGGGTGGCCCAGTACTTC. Translation: CSALGRGVAQYF.

In DNA form, the CDR3 reads TGTGCCAGCAGCCGCCAACCACAGGGAACCGGGGAGCTGTTTTTT. Protein: CASSRQPQGTGELFF. The V gene is TRBV14, the J gene TRBJ2-2, with D possibly TRBD1 on 6 matching bases. The CDR3 consists of 15 residues. Trimming stripped 4 bases from V and 5 bases from J, with 14 bases between. Germline lookup yields CDR1 SGHDN and CDR2 FVKESK.

The CDR3 is CASSPDRVLRYEQYF. For the CDR3, the DNA is TGCGCCAGCAGTCCGGACAGGGTTTTACGATACGAGCAGTACTTC. The gene calls are TRBV23-1 and TRBJ2-7; 8 bases are shared with TRBD1. TRBV23-1 is labeled an ORF, and its function is uncertain. CDR3 length: 15 amino acids. V gave up 4 bases and J gave up 4 bases; unmatched junction bases: 9.

This clonotype was counted only a few times. V gene TRBV20-1 combines with J gene TRBJ2-7; 9 positions match TRBD1. V shed 3 bases and J 6 bases; nucleotides not matched to a gene: 3. Germline assignment: CDR1 DFQATT and CDR2 SNEGSKA (reference sequence). CDR3 size: 12 residues. Here the CDR3 DNA reads TGCAGTGCTAGTTACAGGGGGCCCGAGCAGTACTTC. The encoded protein is CSASYRGPEQYF.

V gene TRBV6-5 combines with J gene TRBJ1-2; D call uncertain. The ends were cut back, 0 bases at V and 0 bases at J, with 8 bases in the middle. Germline-derived CDR1 and CDR2 are MNHEY and SVGAGI. CDR3 length equals 15 residues. As DNA, the CDR3 is TGTGCCAGCAGTTACTCGTGGTCCACTAACTATGGCTACACCTTC. It encodes CASSYSWSTNYGYTF.

The sample holds a few counts of this clonotype. This chain links TRBV18 with TRBJ2-1; D is undetermined. V shed 1 base and J shed 0 bases, with 7 bases lying between them. The CDR3 length is 15 residues. Germline CDR1 is KGHSH and CDR2 is LQKENI. The DNA for the CDR3 is TGTGCCAGCTCACCACAGGCATTCTCCTACAATGAGCAGTTCTTC. Translation: CASSPQAFSYNEQFF.

The rearrangement links TRBV20-1 to TRBJ2-4; D might be TRBD2 (6 bases). The CDR3 length is 20 residues. Trimming cost V 2 bases and J 0 bases, with 26 bases left between them. The germline gives CDR1 DFQATT, CDR2 SNEGSKA (reference sequence). CDR3 residues: CSARFPGDERYRPAKNIQYF. The CDR3 DNA reads TGCAGTGCTAGATTCCCGGGGGATGAACGTTATAGGCCAGCCAAAAACATTCAGTACTTC.

This clonotype was seen a few times. V is TRBV20-1 and J is TRBJ2-3, with D perhaps assigned TRBD1 or TRBD2 (5 bases each). Germline CDR1 is DFQATT and CDR2 is SNEGSKA (reference sequence). The germline V and J ends were trimmed by 0 bases and 3 bases, with 16 bases remaining between them. The length of the CDR3 is 16 residues. As DNA, the CDR3 is TGCAGTGCTAGAGATTGGGGACGCGGACTGACAGATACGCAGTATTTT. This gives the protein CSARDWGRGLTDTQYF.